This record looks at one TCR beta chain sequence and its context. TCRdb re-called the 5' RACE reads, yielding one record per CDR3 amino acid sequence without DNA. The sample table includes over 200,000 distinct CDR3 sequences. The CDR3 runs to 14 residues. The germline CDR1 and CDR2 sequences are MDHEN and SYDVKM. This sample was included in a study of T cells expressing NK-cell markers. This sequence joins TRBV28 and TRBJ2-2. The receptor's source is a man aged 18 to 30 in good health. The sample taken for sequencing was blood T cells: a sorted CD56 or NKG2C T cell subset, CD4+ or CD8+ T cells, or bulk PBMC T cells (not recorded which). The CDR3 loop is CASSLDDQTGELFF. The complete variable domain, with remaining parts taken from reference TRBV28 and TRBJ2-2, reads DVKVTQSSRYLVKRTGEKVFLECVQDMDHENMFWYRQDPGLGLRLIYFSYDVKMKEKGDIPEGYSVSREKKERFSLILESASTNQTSMYLCASSLDDQTGELFFGEGSRLTVL.